Listed here are 25 T cell receptor beta chains from one sample, sequenced in a study of OX40 agonist ivuxolimab in advanced cancers. Measured with immunoSEQ multiplex PCR; TCRdb has only the in-frame clones, and not every one. This table holds 20,000 to 25,000 clones, 70% to 85% found once. Sequenced here: CD4+ or CD8+ T cells sorted from blood, sampled in a trial of the OX40 agonist ivuxolimab. Receptor source: an adult with an advanced solid tumor such as melanoma, head and neck, liver or kidney cancer.

This chain joins TRBV12-5 and TRBJ2-5, with 9 bases matching TRBD1. The CDR3 covers 15 residues. The V segment lost 5 bases and the J segment 4 bases; nucleotides outside the gene matches: 8. Germline CDR1 and CDR2: LGHNT and FRNRAP. The CDR3 sequence: CASGSPRQGGETQYF. CDR3 coding DNA: TGTGCTAGTGGTAGTCCCCGACAGGGGGGAGAGACCCAGTACTTC.

The rearrangement links TRBV2 to TRBJ2-1, with TRBD2 as a possible D gene (6 bases). CDR1 and CDR2 (germline): SNHLY, FYNNEI. The CDR3 has 14 amino acids. V lost 8 bases and J lost 9, with 20 bases in between. As DNA, the CDR3 is TGTGCCAGCCTCCGGGACTCGAATATCAGTGAGCAGTTCTTC. Its protein product is CASLRDSNISEQFF.

The V call is TRBV2, the J call TRBJ1-3; D not certain. V was pared by 4 bases and J by 4 bases, with 8 bases between. Germline loops: CDR1 SNHLY, CDR2 FYNNEI. The CDR3 consists of 13 residues. DNA of the CDR3: TGTGCCAGCAGTGCCGGACCCGGAAACACCATATATTTT. Translated, it gives CASSAGPGNTIYF. Using reference TRBV2 and TRBJ1-3 for the parts outside the CDR3, the full variable domain is EPEVTQTPSHQVTQMGQEVILRCVPISNHLYFYWYRQILGQKVEFLVSFYNNEISEKSEIFDDQFSVERPDGSNFTLKIRSTKLEDSAMYFCASSAGPGNTIYFGEGSWLTVV.

A few counts support this clone. The chain combines TRBV7-9 with TRBJ2-1; 15 bases map to TRBD2. J gave up 0 bases and V 5 bases, and 5 bases lay outside the gene matches. CDR1 and CDR2 from the germline V gene are SEHNR and FQNEAQ (reference sequence). The CDR3 is made up of 18 amino acids. CDR3 loop: CASSPGTSGGSSYNEQFF. The CDR3 DNA is TGTGCCAGCAGCCCCGGGACTAGCGGGGGGAGCTCCTACAATGAGCAGTTCTTC.

In this sample, this clone turned up a few times. This chain links TRBV2 with TRBJ1-5; D unclear. Trimming removed 5 bases from V and 1 base from J, with 12 bases in between. This CDR3 comprises 15 residues. Germline CDR1 and CDR2: SNHLY and FYNNEI. CDR3 sequence (DNA): TGTGCCAGCAGTCTGTCTCGGTTCAGCAATCAGCCCCAGCATTTT. It specifies CASSLSRFSNQPQHF.

CDR3 nucleotide sequence: TGTGCCAGCAGCTACGGCAGGGGGCTAAGTAACGAGCAGTACTTC. As protein: CASSYGRGLSNEQYF. The chain uses TRBV7-8 and TRBJ2-7, with 8 bases identical to TRBD1. V shed 4 bases, J shed 5 bases, and the junction held 10 bases outside the gene matches. Germline V gene sequence: CDR1 SGHVS, CDR2 FQNEAQ. The CDR3 is made up of 15 amino acids. Using reference TRBV7-8 and TRBJ2-7 for the parts outside the CDR3, the full variable domain is GAGVSQSPRYKVAKRGQDVALRCDPISGHVSLFWYQQALGQGPEFLTYFQNEAQLDKSGLPSDRFFAERPEGSVSTLKIQRTQQEDSAVYLCASSYGRGLSNEQYFGPGTRLTVT.

This chain links TRBV6-1 with TRBJ1-1, with D possibly matching TRBD1 (5 bases). V was clipped by 8 bases and J by 3 bases, with 16 bases between them. The V gene's germline CDR1 is MNHNS and CDR2 SASEGT. The CDR3 has 14 residues. CDR3 DNA sequence: TGTGCCAGCGGGGCAGGGTTGTTTGACACTGAAGCTTTCTTT. The encoded protein is CASGAGLFDTEAFF.

This chain joins TRBV28 and TRBJ1-2; TRBD1 agrees at 9 bases. Per germline, CDR1 MDHEN and CDR2 SYDVKM. The CDR3 has 14 residues. The V gene end was trimmed by 5 bases and the J gene end by 8 bases; junction bases not matched to a gene: 9. CDR3 nucleotides: TGTGCCAGCAGTAGGGACAGGGCAGGGCTCGGCTACACCTTC. This translates into CASSRDRAGLGYTF.

This clone is labeled as medium-sized. The genes are TRBV25-1 and TRBJ1-2; TRBD1 might be the D (6 bases). Germline CDR1 reads MGHDK; CDR2 reads SYGVNS. This CDR3 comprises 13 residues. The V gene lost 2 bases and the J gene lost 2 bases, with 6 bases spanning the gap. Here the CDR3 reads CASSEQGNYGYTF. CDR3 sequence (DNA): TGTGCCAGCAGTGAACAGGGGAACTATGGCTACACCTTC.

This chain connects TRBV28 to TRBJ1-1; 9 bases align to TRBD1. The length of the CDR3 is 14 residues. CDR1 and CDR2 from the germline V gene are MDHEN and SYDVKM. With 3 bases clipped from V and 5 bases from J, the junction kept 4 bases outside the gene matches. CDR3 protein: CASSFYDRGTEAFF. For the CDR3, the DNA is TGTGCCAGCAGTTTTTATGACAGGGGGACTGAAGCTTTCTTT.

The genes are TRBV11-2 and TRBJ1-1; D perhaps matches TRBD1 (5 bases). Germline loops: CDR1 SGHAT, CDR2 FQNNGV. The V end was cut by 6 bases, the J end by 4 bases, with 21 bases between. The CDR3 runs 16 residues. The CDR3 loop is CASSAQLGVTGTEAFF. In DNA, the CDR3 is TGTGCCAGCAGTGCACAATTGGGGGTAACTGGCACTGAAGCTTTCTTT.

J is TRBJ2-3 and V is TRBV5-1, with TRBD1 as a possible D gene (6 bases). V lost 6 bases and J 1 base, leaving 12 bases between the germline ends. This CDR3 region has 14 residues. The germline V gene encodes CDR1 SGHRS and CDR2 YFSETQ. CDR3 nucleotides: TGCGCCAGCACAAAACAGGGACGCACAGATACGCAGTATTTT. It yields the protein CASTKQGRTDTQYF. The full variable domain, rest sourced from reference TRBV5-1 and TRBJ2-3, is KAGVTQTPRYLIKTRGQQVTLSCSPISGHRSVSWYQQTPGQGLQFLFEYFSETQRNKGNFPGRFSGRQFSNSRSEMNVSTLELGDSALYLCASTKQGRTDTQYFGPGTRLTVL.

The chain combines TRBV7-2 with TRBJ2-3, with a tentative D call TRBD2 (6 bases). Germline lookup yields CDR1 SGHTA and CDR2 FQGNSA. The CDR3 is 14 residues long. Trimming shortened V by 3 bases and J by 4 bases, and 11 bases separated the two germline ends. The CDR3 loop reads CASSLGGGPDTQYF. The CDR3 DNA sequence: TGTGCCAGCAGCTTGGGAGGTGGGCCAGATACGCAGTATTTT.

The rearrangement joins TRBV7-3 to TRBJ1-4, with TRBD1 as a possible D gene (6 bases). The CDR3 totals 15 residues. CDR1 is SGHTA and CDR2 is FQGTGA in the germline V gene. With 6 bases removed from V and 8 bases from J, the gap between germline ends came to 19 bases. The CDR3 region has the DNA TGTGCCAGCAGTAAACAAACAGGGAAGGCCGAAAAACTGTTTTTT. Translating gives CASSKQTGKAEKLFF.

This chain joins TRBV28 and TRBJ2-5; 7 bases are shared with TRBD2. The J segment lost 2 bases and the V segment lost 3 bases, leaving 6 bases of the junction unmatched. CDR3 length: 15 amino acids. From germline, CDR1 is MDHEN and CDR2 SYDVKM. CDR3 sequence (DNA): TGTGCCAGCAGTTTTGGGGGAGGGCTTCAAGAGACCCAGTACTTC. Translation gives CASSFGGGLQETQYF.

The chain links TRBV27 to TRBJ2-2; TRBD2 aligns across 8 bases. The CDR3 extends over 18 amino acids. Germline-derived CDR1 and CDR2 are MNHEY and SMNVEV (reference sequence). Trimming took 6 bases from V and 7 from J; bases not matched to a gene: 19. The CDR3 bases are TGTGCCAGCAGGCCCCCAGGAGCGGGAGTGAGAATTGACGGGGAGCTGTTTTTT. Residues: CASRPPGAGVRIDGELFF.

This clone has only a few counts. The V gene is TRBV6-6, the J gene TRBJ1-1, with unresolved D. The CDR3 is made up of 11 amino acids. Trimming shortened V by 0 bases and J by 11 bases, and 7 bases separated the two germline ends. Germline CDR1 and CDR2: MNHNY and SVGAGI (reference sequence). The CDR3 DNA follows: TGTGCCAGCAGTTACTCAATGATTGCTTTCTTT. Protein product: CASSYSMIAFF.

The chain combines TRBV19 with TRBJ2-3; D ambiguous. The CDR3 runs 13 residues. Deletions cut 4 bases from V and 5 bases from J, with 10 bases between. Germline loops: CDR1 LNHDA, CDR2 SQIVND (reference sequence). CDR3 in amino acids: CASSKRKGDTQYF. CDR3 coding DNA: TGTGCCAGTAGTAAGCGAAAAGGAGATACGCAGTATTTT.

This chain links TRBV19 with TRBJ2-3; possibly TRBD1 for D (6 bases). V was shortened by 4 bases and J by 2 bases, with 10 bases between the two germline ends. The V gene's germline CDR1 is LNHDA and CDR2 SQIVND (reference sequence). The CDR3 contains 14 residues. The CDR3 sequence is CASSRGQFTDTQYF. DNA of the CDR3: TGTGCCAGTAGTAGAGGACAGTTCACAGATACGCAGTATTTT.

The chain carries TRBV6-5 and TRBJ1-4, with D hard to call. Trimming shortened V by 2 bases and J by 8 bases, and 9 bases separated the two germline ends. Germline CDR1 reads MNHEY; CDR2 reads SVGAGI. There are 13 residues in the CDR3. The CDR3 region is CASSYTPGEKLFF. Written as DNA, the CDR3 is TGTGCCAGCAGTTACACCCCAGGCGAAAAACTGTTTTTT.

V is TRBV5-1 and J is TRBJ2-1, with 10 bases fitting TRBD2. This CDR3 is 15 amino acids long. After removal of 1 base from V and 7 bases from J, the junction contained 5 bases not matched to a gene. Germline CDR1 reads SGHRS; CDR2 reads YFSETQ. CDR3 sequence reads: CASSLTSGAGNEQFF. The DNA for the CDR3 is TGCGCCAGCAGCTTGACTAGCGGGGCCGGGAATGAGCAGTTCTTC.

The chain recombines TRBV15 with TRBJ1-2; D remains ambiguous. Germline-derived CDR1 and CDR2 are LNHNV and YYDKDF (reference sequence). The length of the CDR3 is 13 residues. Trimming pared 5 bases from V and 3 bases from J, leaving 10 bases between. The CDR3 protein is CATSRPKDYGYTF. The CDR3 nucleotides are TGTGCCACCAGCCGACCGAAAGACTATGGCTACACCTTC.

V usage is TRBV11-2 and J usage is TRBJ1-1; possible D gene TRBD1, 6 bases. Trimming stripped 4 bases from V and 11 bases from J, with 17 bases between. CDR3 length equals 13 residues. Germline V lookup: CDR1 SGHAT, CDR2 FQNNGV. CDR3 nucleotides: TGTGCCAGCAGCTGGGGGCAGGGTCTAGAGGCTTTCTTT. Amino acid sequence: CASSWGQGLEAFF.

The chain links TRBV19 to TRBJ2-4, with D possibly TRBD1 on 5 matching bases. Looked up from germline, CDR1 is LNHDA and CDR2 is SQIVND (reference sequence). Deletions cut 7 bases from V and 4 bases from J, with 14 bases between. CDR3 size: 14 residues. The CDR3 DNA sequence: TGTGCCAGTACCACAGGTCCGATAAAAAACATTCAGTACTTC. Its translation: CASTTGPIKNIQYF.

Comments on this clone: Germline is not matched at one junction end, which may reflect a read error. The chain combines TRBV6-5 with TRBJ1-5; D gene unclear. The CDR3 is made up of 16 amino acids. CDR1 and CDR2 (germline): MNHEY, SVGAGI. The CDR3 region has the DNA TGTGCCGGCAGTTACTCGTTTGCAGTCAGCAATCAGCCCCAGCATTTT. Its protein is CAGSYSFAVSNQPQHF.